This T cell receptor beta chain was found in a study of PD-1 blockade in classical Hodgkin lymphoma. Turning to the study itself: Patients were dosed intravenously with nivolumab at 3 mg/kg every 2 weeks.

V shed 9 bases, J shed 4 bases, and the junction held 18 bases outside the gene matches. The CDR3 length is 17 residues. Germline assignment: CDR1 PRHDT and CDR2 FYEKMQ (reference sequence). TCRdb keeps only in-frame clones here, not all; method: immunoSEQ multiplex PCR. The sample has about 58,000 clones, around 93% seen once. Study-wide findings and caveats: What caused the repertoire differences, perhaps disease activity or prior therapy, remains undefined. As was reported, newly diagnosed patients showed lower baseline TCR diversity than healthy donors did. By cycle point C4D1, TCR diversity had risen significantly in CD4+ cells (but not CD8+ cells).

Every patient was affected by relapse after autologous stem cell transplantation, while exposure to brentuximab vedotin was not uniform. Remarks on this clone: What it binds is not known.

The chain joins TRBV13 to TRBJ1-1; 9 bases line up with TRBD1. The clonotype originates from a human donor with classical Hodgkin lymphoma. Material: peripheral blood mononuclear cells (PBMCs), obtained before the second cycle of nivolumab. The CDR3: CASFSGGQGGWGTEAFF. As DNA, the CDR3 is TGTGCCAGTTTCAGCGGGGGACAGGGAGGGTGGGGCACTGAAGCTTTCTTT.